This T cell receptor beta chain was sequenced in a study of T cell responses to AZD1222 COVID-19 vaccine. From germline, CDR1 is LGHNA and CDR2 YSLEER. V dropped 0 bases and J dropped 6; count of bases not matched to a gene: 4. The CDR3 covers 16 residues. Clones were read by immunoSEQ multiplex PCR, and TCRdb kept only the in-frame ones, dropping some. The table has some 100,000 clones, 70% to 90% seen once. The input for sequencing was peripheral blood, taken 28 days after the second AZD1222 dose. This receptor was obtained from an adult who received the AZD1222 COVID-19 vaccine. The chain employs TRBV4-3 and TRBJ2-1; 11 bases agree with TRBD2. CDR3 nucleotides: TGCGCCAGCAGCCAAGATAAGGGACTAGCGGCCAATGAGCAGTTCTTC. Translation gives CASSQDKGLAANEQFF.